This T cell receptor beta chain comes out of a study of T cell repertoires in cytomegalovirus infection. The CDR3 has 13 residues. Germline-derived CDR1 and CDR2 are SGHTA and FQGTGA. V was pared by 6 bases and J by 13 bases, with 19 bases between. TCRdb processed the reads anew with MiXCR; each CDR3 protein has one entry. The sample has a few hundred thousand distinct CDR3 sequences; more than 9% are singletons. Sequencing was done on a sample of PBMCs. The TCR originated in a human donor in good health (CMV status not recorded). Some clones in this sample may be carry-over from other donors' samples. The chain uses TRBV7-3 and TRBJ2-1; D tentatively fits TRBD1 or TRBD2 (6 bases each). CDR3 amino acids: CASSPVVGGLQFF. Written as DNA, the CDR3 is TGTGCCAGCAGTCCAGTGGTGGGGGGCTTACAGTTCTTC.